The T cell receptor beta chain under discussion was sequenced for a study of cytomegalovirus exposure and HLA in healthy donors (TCRdb year 2017). About the study as a whole: An earlier analysis of roughly 570 of the donors reported approximately 300 Gb of sequence data and 117 million unique TCR beta sequences obtained from around 180 million T cells. Donor age, sex, ethnicity and CMV serostatus were collected together with the repertoire data. HLA typing covered class I and class II loci at four-digit resolution. To study patterns of TCR occurrence, a later analysis re-analyzed previously published TCR beta repertoires from 666 donors and added high-resolution HLA genotyping. An earlier analysis of around 580 of the donors used high-throughput TCR beta sequencing to judge whether each TCR beta V gene segment behaved as functional or pseudogenic. About five DR-DQ haplotypes were handled as single units for association and clustering, since linkage in the cohort was strong. The later analysis used no new phenotypic data to find candidate immune exposures, relying instead on TCR beta sequences and their occurrence across donors. Besides the first cohort of around 700 subjects, a separate validation cohort made up of 120 or so different subjects was used. The study aimed to test whether cataloging public T cell receptors could reveal signatures of past pathogen exposure. Typing coverage varied by locus: about 629-640 donors for A, B, C, DRB1 and DQB1; roughly 500 for DQA1; around 610 for DPA1; about 450 for DPB1. An early release that covered roughly 600 HLA-typed donors contained about 300 gigabases of sequencing data and roughly 84 million unique TCR sequences. To predict cytomegalovirus infection status, the study combined high-throughput TCR immunosequencing, statistical association of individual TCRs with disease status, and machine learning. The T cell repertoires of under 750 subjects were profiled by immunosequencing and related to cytomegalovirus serostatus. Across under 500 genotyped donors of the cohort, an average of approximately 240,000 unique TCR beta nucleotide sequences per donor were sequenced, and roughly 17% of those sequences were non-productive. Genome-wide SNP genotypes for about 65% of the 666 donors were used in a later genetic analysis, which treated that subset as a discovery cohort. Of the roughly 410 genotyped donors, approximately 80% were placed in the genetic ancestry cluster associated with self-reported Caucasian donors. All discovery cohort repertoires had been generated on a single sequencing platform. The investigation overall reported the following: A further reported finding was that TCR beta sequences accurately predicted the HLA-A and HLA-B alleles for most subjects in the first cohort. An association between a missense DCLRE1C variant and V-gene and J-gene trimming of TCR beta chains was found in a later genetic analysis and replicated in an independent cohort. Linkage disequilibrium might explain the correlated functional status among segregating V segments, but an unknown experimental factor could not be ruled out. When HLA alleles, especially DR and DQ, strongly co-occurred, TCR associations were difficult to assign to individual alleles. A group of highly shared sequence variants was considered likely to be a technical artifact of the sequencing pipeline. An earlier analysis of approximately 600 of the donors showed that most TCR beta V segments appeared in productive rearrangements either about 87% or about 30% of the time, which broadly matched IMGT annotations. The authors suggested that the approach could potentially be generalized to other disease states and immunological phenotypes. Some IMGT-functional V segments, including TRBV6-2 and TRBV6-3, could not be distinguished by the 87-base-pair reads and were therefore excluded. Most CMV-associated TCR beta chains appeared to be HLA-restricted in a later analysis, and the HLA associations seemed to be driven largely by CMV exposure. The presence/absence analyses assumed that sequencing depth was roughly uniform across donors, and that assumption may not be true. The cohort was sequenced for TCR beta chains only, and without alpha or paired-chain data the features that could be detected were limited. Compared with the approximately 710-donor mean, donors in an Asian-associated ancestry cluster had fewer N-insertions in productive TCRs, according to a later genetic analysis. In a later analysis, HLA-associated TCR beta chains showed more clonal expansion and lower generation probabilities than non-associated chains that were equally common. A later analysis associated approximately 17,000 TCR beta sequences with specific HLA alleles at a false discovery rate of 0.05. The classifier was reported to diagnose cytomegalovirus status with high specificity and sensitivity in both the original and validation cohorts. The earlier analysis of around 600 of the donors excluded some 15 rarely observed V segments, including chromosome 9 orphons, because counts were too low. A total of 164 TCR beta chains were listed by the study as associated with cytomegalovirus. In a later analysis, TCR association rates were found to vary across HLA loci, with the most associated TCRs seen for DRB1 alleles and the fewest for HLA-C alleles. A later analysis reported that several top co-occurrence clusters appeared linked to parvovirus B19, influenza, CMV and Epstein-Barr virus. Across donors, most TCR sequences were observed very rarely, whereas some public TCRs were present in many individuals. In vitro tests confirmed that a few of the cytomegalovirus-associated TCR beta chains recognize cytomegalovirus antigens. CMV serostatus was the only immune exposure information available for the cohort. HLA typing was unavailable for some donors at each locus, so association tests used only the typed subset.

The cohort comprised several hundred healthy bone marrow donors. At the time of sampling, all cohort members were nominally healthy, though unrecorded immune exposures were likely present. The donor tested CMV seropositive, placing the donor among the approximately 290 seropositive members of the cohort. A peripheral blood sample was collected from each donor, and TCR beta sequencing was performed on peripheral blood mononuclear cells. Genomic DNA was extracted from the blood cell samples with the Qiagen DNeasy Blood Extraction Kit. A word on this clone: Its target antigen remains unknown. No clone much larger than this one lies a single base away; base qualities are absent.

There are 15 amino acids in the CDR3, from cysteine to phenylalanine inclusive. The read is trimmed to its CDR3 DNA, 45 bases read in frame from base 1. In the germline V gene, CDR1 corresponds to SGHTA and CDR2 to FQGNSA. Clipping removes 7 bases from V and 5 bases from J, with 8 as the unmatched junction base count. Library preparation employed the immunoSEQ multiplex PCR assay. A mixture of 60 forward primers for TCR Vbeta segments and 13 reverse primers for TCR Jbeta segments was used in the multiplex PCR. Amplification of the CDR3 region of rearranged TCR beta genes was performed with a multiplex PCR assay on genomic DNA. The Illumina HiSeq System was used to sequence the amplified TCR beta libraries as 87-base-pair reads. Per the source publication's procedure: Across the roughly 700 repertoires, a later analysis counted tens of millions of unique TCR beta chains, 9.5 million to 13 million of which were shared by at least two donors. Raw reads were error-corrected and collapsed into unique sequences with a nearest-neighbor algorithm that merged closely related sequences to remove PCR and sequencing errors. To assign V, D and J gene segments, CDR3 sequences were aligned to IMGT reference sequences. For a sequence to be retained, a match of at least six nucleotides was required to both a V gene segment and a J gene segment. Rearrangements were classified as productive when the CDR3 lacked stop codons and remained in frame with V and J, and all other rearrangements were classified as non-productive. CDR3 was defined according to IMGT convention as the region running from the second conserved V-encoded cysteine to the conserved J-encoded phenylalanine. The earlier analysis of 587 of the donors excluded sequences that lacked an unambiguous match to a single V gene segment. In an earlier analysis of 450 to 700 of the donors, V segments were called functional above 56.7% productive rearrangements and were called segregating when the between-donor standard deviation exceeded 5%. A statistical classification framework was built for diagnosing cytomegalovirus status from the catalog of TCR beta chain sequences. A later analysis assigned V and J genes by comparing TCR nucleotide sequences with IMGT/GENE-DB human TR gene sequences. The TCRdist pipeline was used in a later analysis to assign CDR3 sequences and most-parsimonious VDJ recombination scenarios. In a later analysis, every TCR beta chain was defined by the combination of its CDR3 amino acid sequence and its V-gene family, and reads without a unique V-gene family were dropped. To address suspected cross-contamination and a sequencing artifact, a later analysis removed 450 to 700 highly shared, low-generation-probability nucleotide sequences. For each public chain, a later analysis derived a clonal expansion index from normalized ranks of inferred template counts within each repertoire. A later analysis computed generation probabilities with a VDJ recombination model fitted to out-of-frame rearrangements, and checked the results against IGoR. A later analysis scored TCR-TCR, TCR-HLA and TCR-CMV co-occurrence with hypergeometric tests, applying a repertoire-size bias correction to TCR pairs. False discovery rates were estimated in a later analysis by permuting HLA or CMV assignments 20 times. A later analysis grouped co-occurring TCRs with DBSCAN, adding TCRdist sequence similarity when clustering within HLA-allele-positive subsets. Repertoires with fewer than 30,000 or more than 120,000 public chains, plus five repertoires with anomalous nucleotide sharing, were excluded from co-occurrence clustering. TCRdb carries this immuneACCESS record with in-frame sequences only. Its versions omit some clonotypes, under half of them owing to an unresolved V gene in the studies checked, with the rest unexplained. The DNA was the basis for D and trimming; V, J and clone size are from that table. The sample table lists about 120,000 clones, 60% to 75% of them with a count of one. The ten largest clones represent just under 3% of the sample.

This clonotype was sampled from a woman aged 40 to 50 in good health and CMV-seropositive. Here the chain combines TRBV7-2 and TRBJ2-3, with 11 central nucleotides matching TRBD2. The sample consisted of PBMCs. The DNA sequence follows: TGTGCCAGCAATTTACTAGCGGGGGAGAGAGATACGCAGTATTTT. It translates as CASNLLAGERDTQYF.